This T cell receptor (beta chain) was recovered during a study of CD8+CD57+ T cells in acquired aplastic anemia. Study conclusions and caveats: Patients and controls had in common 25 to 35 CD8+ CDR3 sequences.

Worth noting for this clonotype: Antigen unknown.

Germline V lookup: CDR1 SGHAT, CDR2 FQNNGV. The CDR3 is 17 amino acids. V dropped 0 bases and J dropped 0; count of bases not matched to a gene: 5. Profiling that covered TCR beta VDJ and CDR3 relied on genomic DNA as its template. A single record per CDR3 protein comes from TCRdb applying MiXCR to the reads. The data hold 190,000 or so distinct CDR3 sequences, with approximately 60% observed a single time. V is TRBV11-2 and J is TRBJ2-3; TRBD2 matches 8 bases. The receptor comes from a human donor in good health. The sequenced sample consisted of sorted CD4+, CD8+, or CD8+CD57+ T cells (not recorded which) from PBMCs. The CDR3 nucleotides are TGTGCCAGCAGCTTAGACGGGCTAGCGGGTAGCACAGATACGCAGTATTTT. Protein: CASSLDGLAGSTDTQYF.